One sample yielded the 22 T cell receptor beta chains listed below, sequenced in a study of tissue T cells after allogeneic stem cell transplantation. Time point: mouse harvest day 7 after allogeneic transplant. Tail vein injection delivered 10^7 T-cell-depleted bone marrow cells and 10^6 splenic CD5+ T cells. Produced via immunoSEQ multiplex PCR; TCRdb's table is partial and in-frame only. Here the sample spans thousands of clones, 50% being singletons. The sample comprised gut tissue. The receptors originated from a female BALB/c mouse given C57BL/6 T cells with graft-versus-host disease after an allogeneic hematopoietic cell transplant.

This clone is medium-sized within its sample. The germline and genes are mouse ones. With the read ending 1 residue before the CDR3 end, the germline J gene is used to fill in that end. This rearrangement joins TRBV19 to TRBJ2-7, with 9 nucleotides matching TRBD2. V lost 5 bases and J lost 3; bases outside the gene matches: 6. Germline loops: CDR1 FNHDT, CDR2 SITEND (reference sequence). The CDR3 consists of 14 residues. Incomplete CDR3 DNA: TGTGCCAGCAGCGACGACTGGGGGCTCTATGAACAGTAC. As protein: CASSDDWGLYEQY. The entire CDR3 sequence reads CASSDDWGLYEQYF.

In the case of this clone: The listed genes are named as in mouse. Coverage ceases 1 residue before the CDR3 finishes, and the germline J gene fills in the end. The chain combines TRBV3 with TRBJ2-4; 7 nucleotides agree with TRBD1. Germline V gene data show CDR1 as SNHLY and CDR2 as FYNGKV (reference sequence). The trim removed 5 bases at V and 3 bases at J, leaving 5 bases unmatched. The CDR3 is 14 residues long. CDR3 residues: CASSNRGGQNTLYF. CDR3 bases read: TGTGCCAGCAGCAACAGGGGAGGACAAAACACCTTGTAC.

This clone was counted only a few times. Gene names denote mouse genes. The DNA ends 1 residue before the CDR3 does, and the rest of the CDR3 is filled in from the germline J gene. The chain couples TRBV26 to TRBJ2-1; 9 nucleotides agree with TRBD1. CDR1 and CDR2 from the germline V gene are KGHPV and FQNQEV (reference sequence). The CDR3 loop spans 15 amino acids. Losses at the gene ends were 6 bases for V and 6 bases for J; bases not matched to a gene: 9. Partial CDR3 DNA: TGTGCCAGCAGCCCCCGAACAGGGGGCCTTGCTGAGCAGTTC. This gives the protein CASSPRTGGLAEQF. The whole CDR3 protein is CASSPRTGGLAEQFF.

By sample share, this clone is medium-sized. Gene and germline names: mouse. The CDR3 end lies 1 residue beyond the end of the read and is filled in from the germline J gene. V is TRBV23 and J is TRBJ2-7; TRBD1, as called in the table, went unchecked against the DNA. CDR1 and CDR2 (germline): KGHTA, FQNQQP. The CDR3 extends over 13 amino acids. The CDR3 protein is CSSSQSGNREQYF. The CDR3 DNA, read in part, is TGCTCCAGCAGTCAATCGGGAAACAGGGAACAGTAC. The full variable domain, in which reference TRBV23 and TRBJ2-7 provide the parts outside the CDR3, is DAAVTQKPRYLIKMKGQEAEMKCIPEKGHTAVFWYQQKQSKELKFLIYFQNQQPLDQIDMVKERFSAVCPSSSLCSLGIRTCEAEDSALYLCSSSQSGNREQYFGPGTRLTVL.

Comment on this clone: The gene symbols are mouse symbols. Sequencing ends 1 residue short of the CDR3 end; the germline J gene provides the rest. The chain couples TRBV29 to TRBJ1-1; TRBD1 matches 7 bases. The CDR3 has 13 residues. J lost 3 bases, V lost 6 bases, and 4 bases had no gene match. In germline, CDR1 is MSHET, CDR2 SYDVDS. CDR3 DNA, as far as it was read: TGTGCTAGCAGCGGGGGACAGCACACAGAAGTCTTC. It specifies CASSGGQHTEVF. The full CDR3 sequence reads CASSGGQHTEVFF.

With respect to this clone: Gene names follow the mouse nomenclature. The missing CDR3 end, 1 residue past where the read stops, is filled in from the germline J gene. The chain couples TRBV15 to TRBJ1-2; 7 bases agree with TRBD1. The CDR3 spans 15 residues. Losses at the gene ends were 5 bases for V and 0 bases for J; bases not matched to a gene: 6. Germline lookup yields CDR1 SGHND and CDR2 FRSKSL. The CDR3 bases that were read are TGTGCCAGCAGTCGAACAGGGGCCCCAAACTCCGACTACACC. Translation gives CASSRTGAPNSDYT. The whole CDR3 protein is CASSRTGAPNSDYTF.

This clone was observed once. Gene names follow the mouse nomenclature. The CDR3 end lies 1 residue beyond the end of the read and is filled in from the germline J gene. V gene TRBV19 combines with J gene TRBJ2-5; 12 bases agree with TRBD1. The junction had 5 bases not matched to a gene; V was cut back by 1 base and J by 2 bases. The CDR3 contains 17 residues. CDR1 is FNHDT, CDR2 SITEND, per germline (reference sequence). This CDR3 reads CASSIRGDRGLQDTQYF. Partial CDR3 DNA: TGTGCCAGCAGTATAAGGGGGGACAGGGGGCTCCAAGACACCCAGTAC.

Note on this clone: The gene names here belong to mouse. The CDR3 extends 1 residue past the end of the read, so its final part is completed from the germline J gene. This chain joins TRBV13-2 and TRBJ2-7; D not certain. The ends were cut back, 3 bases at V and 0 bases at J, with 4 bases in the middle. This CDR3 comprises 12 residues. Germline CDR1 NNHNN, CDR2 SYGAGS (reference sequence). The sequenced CDR3 bases are TGTGCCAGCGGTGGCAGCTCCTATGAACAGTAC. This gives the protein CASGGSSYEQY. The whole CDR3 protein reads CASGGSSYEQYF.

Concerning this clone itself: Gene and germline names: mouse. The read terminates 1 residue ahead of where the CDR3 ends, so the germline J gene completes it. This sample includes further DNA sequences coding for the same CDR3. V is TRBV26 and J is TRBJ2-4, with 7 bases aligning to TRBD2. The trim removed 4 bases at V and 0 bases at J, leaving 1 base unmatched. Germline V gives CDR1 KGHPV, CDR2 FQNQEV (reference sequence). This CDR3 is built from 14 residues. The part of the CDR3 DNA that was read is TGTGCCAGCAGTCGACTGGGTAGTCAAAACACCTTGTAC. It translates to CASSRLGSQNTLY. The CDR3 reads in full as CASSRLGSQNTLYF.

In regard to this clone: Gene names and germline match the mouse. The part of the CDR3 DNA that was read is TGTGCCTGGAGCCTGGACAGAACAGAAGTCTTC. Amino acids: CAWSLDRTEVF. The whole CDR3 protein is CAWSLDRTEVFF. The V call is TRBV31, the J call TRBJ1-1; weak D call: TRBD1 (6 bases). The CDR3 end is not reached by the read, which stops 1 residue before it; the germline J gene fills it in. The V end lost 3 bases, the J end lost 5 bases, and 10 bases lay between the germline ends. The CDR3 is made up of 12 amino acids. CDR1 is GKSSPN and CDR2 is SITVG in the germline V gene.

A note on this clone: The germline and genes are mouse ones. The read terminates 1 residue ahead of where the CDR3 ends, so the germline J gene completes it. The rearrangement links TRBV3 to TRBJ2-4, with 8 positions matching TRBD1. In germline, CDR1 is SNHLY, CDR2 FYNGKV (reference sequence). The CDR3 extends over 15 amino acids. Losses at the gene ends were 2 bases for V and 3 bases for J; bases not matched to a gene: 4. CDR3 DNA (partial): TGTGCCAGCAGCTTACGGACAGGGCAACAAAACACCTTGTAC. Protein sequence: CASSLRTGQQNTLY. The CDR3 in its entirety is CASSLRTGQQNTLYF.

Regarding this clone: The listed genes are named as in mouse. The sequenced fragment ends 1 residue before the CDR3 boundary, so the rest is inferred from the germline J gene. The chain is built from TRBV19 and TRBJ2-1; TRBD2 aligns across 9 bases. Trimming at V came to 1 base and at J to 7 bases, leaving 3 bases not matched to a gene. Germline loops: CDR1 FNHDT, CDR2 SITEND (reference sequence). The CDR3 is 14 residues long. The CDR3 region is CASSITGGHAEQFF. The sequenced part of the CDR3 DNA is TGTGCCAGCAGTATAACTGGGGGGCACGCTGAGCAGTTC.

Only one count was recorded for this clone. The germline and genes are mouse ones. Coverage ceases 1 residue before the CDR3 finishes, and the germline J gene fills in the end. This rearrangement joins TRBV23 to TRBJ2-5; the listed D gene, TRBD2, was not tested against the DNA. CDR3 length equals 15 residues. Per germline, CDR1 KGHTA and CDR2 FQNQQP. CDR3 in amino acids: CSSSLWGGGQDTQYF. CDR3 bases read: TGCTCCAGCAGTCTCTGGGGGGGCGGCCAAGACACCCAGTAC.

In regard to this clone: Mouse names are used for the genes. The CDR3 is cut off 1 residue early in the read; its end comes from the germline J gene. The V and J genes are TRBV2 and TRBJ1-5; D remains unclear. Germline CDR1 and CDR2: LGHNA and YSYQKL. Trimming removed 0 bases at V and 6 bases at J, with 6 bases between. The CDR3 loop spans 13 amino acids. The sequenced CDR3 bases are TGTGCCAGCAGCCAAGAGGGATTCCAGGCTCCGCTT. Translation: CASSQEGFQAPL. The entire CDR3 reads CASSQEGFQAPLF.

In the case of this clone: All gene names here are mouse names. The CDR3 end lies 1 residue beyond the end of the read and is filled in from the germline J gene. V is TRBV26 and J is TRBJ2-4, with D tentatively TRBD1 (6 bases). Germline V lookup: CDR1 KGHPV, CDR2 FQNQEV (reference sequence). This CDR3 contains 14 residues. V lost 4 bases, J lost 1 base, and 9 bases lay in between. CDR3 in amino acids: CASSPRGGQNTLYF. CDR3 DNA (partial): TGTGCCAGCAGTCCCAGGGGCGGTCAAAACACCTTGTAC.

Only one count was recorded for this clone. The gene names here belong to mouse. The read stops 1 residue short of the end of the CDR3; the missing end is completed from the germline J gene. This chain connects TRBV12-1 to TRBJ2-3; 13 nucleotides align to TRBD2. The V gene's germline CDR1 is SGHSN and CDR2 HYEKVE. V gave up 0 bases and J gave up 8 bases; unmatched junction bases: 4. The length of the CDR3 is 15 residues. The CDR3 bases that were read are TGTGCCAGCTCTCTCGGACTGGGGGGGCGCAGAACGCTGTAT. It translates to CASSLGLGGRRTLY. The whole CDR3 sequence is CASSLGLGGRRTLYF.

This clone has just one count. Germline and genes: mouse. Partial CDR3 DNA: TGTGCCAGCAGTCTGTCGCCAGGGAAAGATTCGCCCCTCTAC. Protein sequence: CASSLSPGKDSPLY. The whole CDR3 sequence reads CASSLSPGKDSPLYF. The chain recombines TRBV26 with TRBJ1-6; D perhaps matches TRBD1 (5 bases). With the read ending 1 residue before the CDR3 end, the germline J gene is used to fill in that end. TRBJ1-6 carries the ORF label, with uncertain function. The germline CDR1 and CDR2 sequences are KGHPV and FQNQEV (reference sequence). The CDR3 length is 15 residues. Trimming took off 0 bases at V and 8 bases at J, with 11 bases between the two ends.

Of note for this clone: Mouse germline and gene names are used. The read finishes 1 residue shy of the CDR3 end, and the germline J gene is used to complete it. The chain couples TRBV26 to TRBJ1-2; D ambiguous. The CDR3 contains 14 residues. In germline, CDR1 is KGHPV, CDR2 FQNQEV (reference sequence). The V end lost 6 bases, the J end lost 0 bases, and 11 bases lay between the germline ends. The chain's CDR3 is CASSKTFANSDYTF. The sequenced part of the CDR3 DNA is TGTGCCAGCAGCAAGACATTTGCAAACTCCGACTACACC.

On this clone itself: Genes and germline are mouse. The read finishes 1 residue shy of the CDR3 end, and the germline J gene is used to complete it. The gene calls are TRBV14 and TRBJ2-5; TRBD2 agrees at 7 bases. The CDR3 length is 13 residues. V shed 2 bases, J shed 3 bases, and the junction held 0 bases outside the gene matches. The germline gives CDR1 SGHDT, CDR2 FRDEAV. CDR3 residues: CASSLLGQDTQYF. CDR3 DNA, as far as it was read: TGTGCCAGCAGTTTACTGGGGCAAGACACCCAGTAC.

In regard to this clone: Mouse names are used for the genes. The missing CDR3 end, 1 residue past where the read stops, is filled in from the germline J gene. V usage is TRBV13-3 and J usage is TRBJ2-1; D is unclear. Germline-derived CDR1 and CDR2 are NNHDY and SYVADS. There are 13 residues in the CDR3. Between the trimmed V and J ends, which lost 2 bases and 1 base, there was a span of 4 bases. The covered CDR3 bases are TGTGCCAGCAGTGAGGACAACTATGCTGAGCAGTTC. This translates into CASSEDNYAEQF. From start to end, the CDR3 is CASSEDNYAEQFF.

This clone was seen more than once but under ten times. The gene names given are mouse names. Sequencing ends 1 residue short of the CDR3 end; the germline J gene provides the rest. This chain joins TRBV3 and TRBJ2-7; D is ambiguous. This CDR3 contains 14 residues. The germline V and J ends were trimmed by 0 bases and 0 bases, with 6 bases remaining between them. Germline V gene sequence: CDR1 SNHLY, CDR2 FYNGKV (reference sequence). CDR3 residues: CASSLASISYEQYF. Incomplete CDR3 DNA: TGTGCCAGCAGCTTAGCTAGCATCTCCTATGAACAGTAC.

Worth noting for this clone: Germline and genes: mouse. The read halts 1 residue ahead of the CDR3 end, with the missing end drawn from the germline J gene. This chain joins TRBV26 and TRBJ1-5, with D unresolved. CDR1 and CDR2 (germline): KGHPV, FQNQEV (reference sequence). This CDR3 comprises 14 residues. The V end was cut by 7 bases, the J end by 0 bases, with 10 bases between. This chain's CDR3 is CASTPQYNNQAPLF. The part of the CDR3 DNA that was read is TGTGCCAGCACTCCACAGTATAACAACCAGGCTCCGCTT.